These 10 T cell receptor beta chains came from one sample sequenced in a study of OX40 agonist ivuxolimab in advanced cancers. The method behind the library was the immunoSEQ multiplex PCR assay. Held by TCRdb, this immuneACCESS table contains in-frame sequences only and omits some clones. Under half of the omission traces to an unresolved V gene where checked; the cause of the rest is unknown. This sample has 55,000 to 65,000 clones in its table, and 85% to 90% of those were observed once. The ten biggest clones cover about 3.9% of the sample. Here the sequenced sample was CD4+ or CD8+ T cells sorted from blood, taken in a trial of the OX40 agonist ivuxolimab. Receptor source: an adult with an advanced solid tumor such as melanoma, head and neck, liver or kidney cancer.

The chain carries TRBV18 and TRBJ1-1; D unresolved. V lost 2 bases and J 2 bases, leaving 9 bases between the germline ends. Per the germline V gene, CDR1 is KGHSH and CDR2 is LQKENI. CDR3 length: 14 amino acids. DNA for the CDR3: TGTGCCAGCTCACCAGCGGTCTCTAACACTGAAGCTTTCTTT. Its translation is CASSPAVSNTEAFF. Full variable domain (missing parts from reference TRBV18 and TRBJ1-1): NAGVMQNPRHLVRRRGQEARLRCSPMKGHSHVYWYRQLPEEGLKFMVYLQKENIIDESGMPKERFSAEFPKEGPSILRIQQVVRGDSAAYFCASSPAVSNTEAFFGQGTRLTVV.

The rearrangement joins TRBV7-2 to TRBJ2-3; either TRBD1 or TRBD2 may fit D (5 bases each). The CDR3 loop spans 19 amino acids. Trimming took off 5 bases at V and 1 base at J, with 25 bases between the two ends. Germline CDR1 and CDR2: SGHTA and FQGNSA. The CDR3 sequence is CASSPTVRGTLRGTDTQYF. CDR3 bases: TGTGCCAGCAGCCCAACAGTGAGGGGAACCCTACGCGGCACAGATACGCAGTATTTT.

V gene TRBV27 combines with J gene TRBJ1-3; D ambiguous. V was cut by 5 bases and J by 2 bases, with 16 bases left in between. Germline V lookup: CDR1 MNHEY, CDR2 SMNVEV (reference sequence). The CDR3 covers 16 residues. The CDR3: CASSALPYGPGNTIYF. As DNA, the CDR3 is TGTGCCAGCAGTGCCCTGCCTTACGGCCCTGGAAACACCATATATTTT.

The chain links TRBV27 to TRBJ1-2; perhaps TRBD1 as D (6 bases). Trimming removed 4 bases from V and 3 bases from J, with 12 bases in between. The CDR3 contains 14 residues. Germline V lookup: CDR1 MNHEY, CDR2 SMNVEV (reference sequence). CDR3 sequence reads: CASSSTGFYYGYTF. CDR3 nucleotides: TGTGCCAGCAGTTCCACAGGGTTTTACTATGGCTACACCTTC.

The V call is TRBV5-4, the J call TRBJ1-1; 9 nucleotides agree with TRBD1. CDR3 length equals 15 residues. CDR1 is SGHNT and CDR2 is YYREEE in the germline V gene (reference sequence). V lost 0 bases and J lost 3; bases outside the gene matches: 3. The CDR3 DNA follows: TGTGCCAGCAGCTTGGGTGGACAGGGGTACACTGAAGCTTTCTTT. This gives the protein CASSLGGQGYTEAFF.

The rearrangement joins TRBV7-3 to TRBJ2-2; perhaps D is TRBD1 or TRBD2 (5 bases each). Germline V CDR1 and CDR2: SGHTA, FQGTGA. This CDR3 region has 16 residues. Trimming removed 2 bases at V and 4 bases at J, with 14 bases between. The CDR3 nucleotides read TGTGCCAGCAGCTTATCAACGGGACGGGCCACCGGGGAGCTGTTTTTT. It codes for CASSLSTGRATGELFF.

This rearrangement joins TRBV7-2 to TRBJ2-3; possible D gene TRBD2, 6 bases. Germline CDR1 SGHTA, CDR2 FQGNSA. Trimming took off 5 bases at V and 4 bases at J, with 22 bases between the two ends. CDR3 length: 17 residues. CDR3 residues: CASSPRPRGLGADTQYF. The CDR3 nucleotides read TGTGCCAGCAGCCCCAGACCGCGGGGCCTGGGAGCAGATACGCAGTATTTT.

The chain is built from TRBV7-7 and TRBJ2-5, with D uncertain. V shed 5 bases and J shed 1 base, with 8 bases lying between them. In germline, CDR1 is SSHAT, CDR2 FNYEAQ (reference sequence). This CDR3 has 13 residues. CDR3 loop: CASSLQVQETQYF. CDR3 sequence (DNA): TGTGCCAGCAGCCTACAAGTCCAAGAGACCCAGTACTTC.

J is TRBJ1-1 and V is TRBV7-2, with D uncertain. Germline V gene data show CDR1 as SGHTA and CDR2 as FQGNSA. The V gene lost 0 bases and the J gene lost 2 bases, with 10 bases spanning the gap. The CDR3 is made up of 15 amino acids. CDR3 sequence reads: CASSLAIGINTEAFF. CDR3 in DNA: TGTGCCAGCAGCTTAGCGATAGGGATAAACACTGAAGCTTTCTTT.

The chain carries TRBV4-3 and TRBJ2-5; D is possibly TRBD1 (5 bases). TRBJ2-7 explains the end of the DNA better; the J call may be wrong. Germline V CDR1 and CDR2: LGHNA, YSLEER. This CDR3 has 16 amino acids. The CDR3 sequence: CASSQSLTEPSYEQYF. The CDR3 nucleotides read TGCGCCAGCAGCCAATCCCTGACAGAACCTTCCTACGAGCAGTACTTC.